The next 32 T cell receptor beta chains were all read from a single sample in a study of blood T cell repertoires in COVID-19. Method: immunoSEQ multiplex PCR; TCRdb's copy keeps in-frame clones and lacks some. This repertoire shows 350,000 or so clones, almost 90% found once; its top ten account for about 6.5%. The sequenced sample consisted of peripheral blood. These receptors all stem from a man younger than 35 with active or convalescent COVID-19.

The genes are TRBV27 and TRBJ2-7, with TRBD2 matching 9 bases. V lost 2 bases to trimming and J lost 3 bases; unmatched junction nucleotides: 8. The CDR3 consists of 16 residues. CDR1 and CDR2 from the germline V gene are MNHEY and SMNVEV (reference sequence). CDR3 bases: TGTGCCAGCAGTTTAGGCACAGCGGGAGGTTTCTACGAGCAGTACTTC. This sequence encodes CASSLGTAGGFYEQYF.

V usage is TRBV14 and J usage is TRBJ1-1; 8 bases fit TRBD1. Trimming took 0 bases from V and 5 from J; bases not matched to a gene: 8. CDR1 SGHDN and CDR2 FVKESK come from the germline V gene. The CDR3 length is 16 residues. The CDR3 protein is CASSQDLTGGWTEAFF. The CDR3 bases are TGTGCCAGCAGCCAAGATCTAACAGGGGGATGGACTGAAGCTTTCTTT. The variable domain in full, completed from reference TRBV14 and TRBJ1-1, reads EAGVTQFPSHSVIEKGQTVTLRCDPISGHDNLYWYRRVMGKEIKFLLHFVKESKQDESGMPNNRFLAERTGGTYSTLKVQPAELEDSGVYFCASSQDLTGGWTEAFFGQGTRLTVV.

This sequence joins TRBV7-2 and TRBJ1-2, with D possibly TRBD1 on 5 matching bases. The CDR3 has 12 residues. Germline loops: CDR1 SGHTA, CDR2 FQGNSA. Trimming removed 6 bases at V and 5 bases at J, with 10 bases between. The CDR3 spells CASSLGPYGYTF. The DNA for the CDR3 is TGTGCCAGCAGTCTGGGGCCTTATGGCTACACCTTC.

The chain joins TRBV4-1 to TRBJ2-7, with D hard to call. CDR1 and CDR2 (germline): MGHRA, YSYEKL. Trimming cost V 4 bases and J 1 base, with 8 bases left between them. The CDR3 totals 13 residues. CDR3 loop: CASSPENSYEQYF. CDR3 in DNA: TGCGCCAGCAGCCCCGAGAATTCCTACGAGCAGTACTTC.

The V and J genes are TRBV7-9 and TRBJ2-1, with D perhaps TRBD1 (6 bases). The germline V gene encodes CDR1 SEHNR and CDR2 FQNEAQ (reference sequence). V lost 5 bases and J 16 bases, leaving 15 bases between the germline ends. The CDR3 loop spans 11 amino acids. The CDR3 bases are TGTGCCAGCAGCCCCCGGGACAAAGAATTCTTC. Encoded protein: CASSPRDKEFF.

This clone was picked up one time. The chain recombines TRBV2 with TRBJ2-3; TRBD1 matches at 8 bases. J was trimmed by 3 bases and V by 2 bases; bases with no gene match: 7. Germline CDR1 SNHLY, CDR2 FYNNEI. The CDR3 consists of 16 residues. Here the CDR3 DNA reads TGTGCCAGCAGTGAACTCCAGGGGGCTGGAACAGATACGCAGTATTTT. Translation gives CASSELQGAGTDTQYF.

This rearrangement joins TRBV19 to TRBJ2-4; 7 bases map to TRBD2. The CDR3 is made up of 14 amino acids. CDR1 and CDR2 from the germline V gene are LNHDA and SQIVND (reference sequence). Germline trimming cut 9 bases from V and 0 bases from J; bases unmatched to any gene: 5. The CDR3 is CASTGGIAKNIQYF. DNA for the CDR3: TGTGCCAGCACCGGGGGGATAGCCAAAAACATTCAGTACTTC.

The chain recombines TRBV14 with TRBJ2-7, with a tentative D call TRBD1 (5 bases). The CDR3 loop spans 15 amino acids. Trimming left V 4 bases short and J 3 bases short, with 16 bases between. Germline-derived CDR1 and CDR2 are SGHDN and FVKESK. The DNA for the CDR3 is TGTGCCAGCAGCCCCAGGGTGGGAACCTACTACGAGCAGTACTTC. It encodes CASSPRVGTYYEQYF.

The table lists this clone with a count of one. This chain uses TRBV24-1 with TRBJ2-1; 7 positions agree with TRBD1. From germline, CDR1 is KGHDR and CDR2 SFDVKD. This CDR3 has 13 residues. The trim removed 7 bases at V and 5 bases at J, leaving 4 bases unmatched. The CDR3 loop is CATRADRDNEQFF. The DNA of the CDR3 is TGTGCCACCAGGGCTGACAGGGACAATGAGCAGTTCTTC.

V is TRBV19 and J is TRBJ2-4, with TRBD1 as a possible D gene (6 bases). The V gene's germline CDR1 is LNHDA and CDR2 SQIVND (reference sequence). CDR3 length: 15 residues. The ends were cut back, 4 bases at V and 9 bases at J, with 19 bases in the middle. The CDR3 region is CASSTVGATRAIQYF. In DNA form, the CDR3 reads TGTGCCAGTAGTACTGTGGGGGCCACCCGAGCCATTCAGTACTTC.

The V and J genes are TRBV5-4 and TRBJ1-1; TRBD1 aligns across 7 bases. In germline, CDR1 is SGHNT, CDR2 YYREEE (reference sequence). The CDR3 is 14 amino acids. J was trimmed by 1 base and V by 7 bases; bases with no gene match: 7. The CDR3 region is CASRQGQTNTEAFF. The CDR3 nucleotides read TGTGCCAGCCGACAGGGACAGACGAACACTGAAGCTTTCTTT. Variable domain in full (rest from reference TRBV5-4 and TRBJ1-1): ETGVTQSPTHLIKTRGQQVTLRCSSQSGHNTVSWYQQALGQGPQFIFQYYREEENGRGNFPPRFSGLQFPNYSSELNVNALELDDSALYLCASRQGQTNTEAFFGQGTRLTVV.

The CDR3 sequence is CASSRNPGPGGMNTEAFF. Written as DNA, the CDR3 is TGTGCCAGCAGTCGGAATCCGGGACCGGGGGGTATGAACACTGAAGCTTTCTTT. The gene calls are TRBV28 and TRBJ1-1, with D perhaps matching TRBD1 (5 bases). Trimming took 5 bases from V and 0 from J, leaving 22 bases between them. This CDR3 comprises 18 residues. CDR1 MDHEN and CDR2 SYDVKM come from the germline V gene.

The CDR3, as DNA: TGTGCCAGCAGCTTGGTGGCTAGCCGGGGCAAAAACATTCAGTACTTC. Its translation is CASSLVASRGKNIQYF. J is TRBJ2-4 and V is TRBV5-4, with D possibly matching TRBD2 (5 bases). Germline V lookup: CDR1 SGHNT, CDR2 YYREEE (reference sequence). The CDR3 extends over 16 amino acids. Trimming pared 0 bases from V and 3 bases from J, leaving 13 bases between.

The chain employs TRBV2 and TRBJ1-3; 10 bases match TRBD1. CDR3 size: 16 residues. Germline CDR1 SNHLY, CDR2 FYNNEI. The V segment lost 7 bases and the J segment 0 bases; nucleotides outside the gene matches: 6. The CDR3 region is CASINRDRGSGNTIYF. The DNA for the CDR3 is TGTGCCAGCATTAACCGGGACAGGGGCTCTGGAAACACCATATATTTT.

The chain recombines TRBV18 with TRBJ2-7; unclear D gene. Germline V CDR1 and CDR2: KGHSH, LQKENI. Trimming took off 3 bases at V and 6 bases at J, with 24 bases between the two ends. This CDR3 contains 17 residues. CDR3 bases: TGTGCCAGCTCACCGCGACCGTCAGCCCAGCGAGTCCCCGAGCAGTACTTC. Amino acids: CASSPRPSAQRVPEQYF.

This clone was counted between two and nine times. V usage is TRBV27 and J usage is TRBJ2-7, with 9 bases that match TRBD1. The CDR3 consists of 18 residues. Germline loops: CDR1 MNHEY, CDR2 SMNVEV (reference sequence). V lost 2 bases and J lost 4; bases outside the gene matches: 15. CDR3 nucleotide sequence: TGTGCCAGCAGTTTAGGGACAGGGAGACCCTTGCCCCTGTACGAGCAGTACTTC. This sequence encodes CASSLGTGRPLPLYEQYF.

This clone has only a few counts. The chain carries TRBV7-3 and TRBJ2-5, with a weak D call TRBD2 (7 bases). CDR1 SGHTA and CDR2 FQGTGA come from the germline V gene. The CDR3 spans 14 residues. Trimming pared 5 bases from V and 5 bases from J, leaving 15 bases between. In nucleotides, the CDR3 is TGTGCCAGCAGCCGACGGGGGCGGGGGGAGACCCAGTACTTC. Translation gives CASSRRGRGETQYF.

In regard to this clone: Germline is not matched at one junction end, which may reflect a read error. CDR3 bases: TGTGCCAGCAGTTATTCATTCACAGGGGCGGATGGCTACGCCTTC. Its translation is CASSYSFTGADGYAF. The V call is TRBV6-2 or TRBV6-3, the J call TRBJ1-2, with 7 bases lining up with TRBD1. The CDR3 has 15 amino acids. From germline, CDR1 is MNHEY and CDR2 SVGEGT.

The count of this clone is one. This chain uses TRBV24-1 with TRBJ2-1; no clear D. The CDR3 extends over 11 amino acids. Germline CDR1 and CDR2: KGHDR and SFDVKD. Between the trimmed V and J ends, which lost 9 bases and 7 bases, there was a span of 9 bases. CDR3 nucleotide sequence: TGTGCCACCGAGGAGTGGAATGAGCAGTTCTTC. This encodes CATEEWNEQFF.

J is TRBJ1-6 and V is TRBV7-3, with 7 bases fitting TRBD1. Germline-derived CDR1 and CDR2 are SGHTA and FQGTGA. This CDR3 has 14 residues. V lost 5 bases and J lost 4; bases outside the gene matches: 2. The CDR3, as DNA: TGTGCCAGCAGCCAGGGGGGATATAATTCACCCCTCCACTTT. Protein product: CASSQGGYNSPLHF.

The rearrangement links TRBV4-3 to TRBJ1-2, with 10 nucleotides matching TRBD1. Germline V gene sequence: CDR1 LGHNA, CDR2 YSLEER. V lost 2 bases and J lost 8; bases outside the gene matches: 5. The CDR3 is 14 amino acids. The CDR3 region has the DNA TGCGCCAGCAGCCAACCCGGGACAGGGGAAGGCTACACCTTC. This gives the protein CASSQPGTGEGYTF.

This clone has only one observation. The chain combines TRBV24-1 with TRBJ2-3; D gene uncertain. V was trimmed by 3 bases and J by 0 bases, leaving 9 bases between them. The length of the CDR3 is 15 residues. CDR1 and CDR2 (germline): KGHDR, SFDVKD. The CDR3 loop reads CATSDRGLSTDTQYF. Here the CDR3 DNA reads TGTGCCACCAGTGATCGTGGCTTAAGCACAGATACGCAGTATTTT.

The chain recombines TRBV6-5 with TRBJ2-5; 9 nucleotides match TRBD2. V shed 0 bases and J 6 bases; nucleotides not matched to a gene: 8. CDR1 and CDR2 (germline): MNHEY, SVGAGI. The CDR3 spans 16 residues. As DNA, the CDR3 is TGTGCCAGCAGTTACTCGACTGGCGGGGGGGCGCAGACCCAGTACTTC. Translation gives CASSYSTGGGAQTQYF.

This chain joins TRBV25-1 and TRBJ2-5; 7 bases map to TRBD1. Per the germline V gene, CDR1 is MGHDK and CDR2 is SYGVNS. This CDR3 has 11 residues. V gave up 8 bases and J gave up 5 bases; unmatched junction bases: 2. CDR3 sequence (DNA): TGTGCCAGCTCCAGGGGGGAGACCCAGTACTTC. This gives the protein CASSRGETQYF.

The rearrangement links TRBV28 to TRBJ2-4; 7 bases are shared with TRBD1. V lost 6 bases and J lost 0; bases outside the gene matches: 11. This CDR3 comprises 17 residues. CDR1 MDHEN and CDR2 SYDVKM come from the germline V gene. CDR3 DNA: TGTGCCAGCAGATCCACAGGGGAAGGGTTAGCCAAAAACATTCAGTACTTC. Encoded protein: CASRSTGEGLAKNIQYF.

This clone was observed a handful of times. The chain employs TRBV14 and TRBJ2-7; 7 bases line up with TRBD2. This CDR3 region has 16 residues. Germline loops: CDR1 SGHDN, CDR2 FVKESK. After removal of 6 bases from V and 2 bases from J, the junction contained 13 bases not matched to a gene. CDR3 nucleotide sequence: TGTGCCAGCAGTAGGTGGGGGGGAGGACTCACCTACGAGCAGTACTTC. It specifies CASSRWGGGLTYEQYF.

In the case of this clone: A junction boundary mismatches the germline segment, possibly from a read error. The chain couples TRBV5-6 to TRBJ2-6; TRBD1 might be the D (6 bases). The CDR3 extends over 18 amino acids. Germline V CDR1 and CDR2: SGHDT, YYEEEE. The CDR3 bases are TGTGCCAGCAGCTCGGGACACCCATCGGACTCTGGGGCCAACGTGCTGACTTTC. Translating it yields CASSSGHPSDSGANVLTF.

V is TRBV28 and J is TRBJ1-5; D unclear. CDR3 length equals 15 residues. Trimming stripped 6 bases from V and 4 bases from J, with 16 bases between. Germline CDR1 is MDHEN and CDR2 is SYDVKM. CDR3: CASRLPGGFNQPQHF. Written as DNA, the CDR3 is TGTGCCAGCAGGCTCCCCGGAGGGTTTAATCAGCCCCAGCATTTT.

V is TRBV18 and J is TRBJ2-5; D possibly corresponds to TRBD2 (6 bases). Trimming stripped 1 base from V and 5 bases from J, with 20 bases between. Germline loops: CDR1 KGHSH, CDR2 LQKENI. The CDR3 loop spans 17 amino acids. CDR3 in amino acids: CASSPLIGVSGEETQYF. CDR3 coding DNA: TGTGCCAGCTCACCACTGATAGGAGTGTCGGGAGAGGAGACCCAGTACTTC.

The gene calls are TRBV6-2 or TRBV6-3 and TRBJ1-2; 8 nucleotides align to TRBD1. V trimming: 5 bases; J trimming: 8 bases; junction bases outside the gene matches: 4. The CDR3 length is 12 residues. Germline CDR1 reads MNHEY; CDR2 reads SVGEGT. CDR3: CASSLTGVGYTF. In nucleotides, the CDR3 is TGTGCCAGCAGTCTGACAGGGGTAGGCTACACCTTC.

The V gene is TRBV24-1, the J gene TRBJ2-7; TRBD1 agrees at 11 bases. Germline V gives CDR1 KGHDR, CDR2 SFDVKD. There are 15 residues in the CDR3. Trimming at V came to 6 bases and at J to 2 bases, leaving 5 bases not matched to a gene. The chain's CDR3 is CATSLGGQGAYEQYF. CDR3 DNA: TGTGCCACCAGTCTAGGGGGACAGGGGGCCTACGAGCAGTACTTC.

CDR3 sequence (DNA): TGTGCCAGCAGTTTGGGGGGGTCGGCCAAAAACATTCAGTACTTC. Translating it yields CASSLGGSAKNIQYF. The J gene is TRBJ2-4, the V gene TRBV27, with 7 bases aligning to TRBD2. V dropped 3 bases and J dropped 1; count of bases not matched to a gene: 3. Germline values: CDR1 MNHEY, CDR2 SMNVEV (reference sequence). CDR3 length: 15 residues.